This T cell receptor beta chain was documented in a study of TIL therapy for anti-PD-1-resistant metastatic lung cancer. Overall study: Median patient age was almost 55, ranging about 38-80 years. By whole-exome sequencing, median non-synonymous tumor mutation burden was around 1.5 mutations per megabase.

The libraries were made with immunoSEQ v3. Survey-level samples got 1.5 million to 2.5 million read pairs; deep-level samples got about 4.5-6.5 million. Here immunoSEQ multiplex PCR was the method, and the copy in TCRdb shows in-frame clones only, minus some. The sample holds 7,600 or so clones, about 61% seen once. Described time point: pre-treatment sample, taken before nivolumab and TIL therapy. The tumor samples were excised metastases, mostly pleural nodules or supraclavicular lymph nodes. V lost 3 bases, J lost 3 bases, and 4 bases lay in between. This CDR3 is built from 12 residues. This sequence joins TRBV12-3 or TRBV12-4 and TRBJ2-3; D gene ambiguous. The TCR originated in a person aged 25-85 years with non-small cell lung cancer. This specimen consisted of tumor tissue, obtained at baseline. CDR3 DNA: TGTGCCAGCAGTTTTTTTACAGATACGCAGTATTTT. Its translation: CASSFFTDTQYF.